Given below is one T cell receptor beta chain in context. Its antigen is currently not known. No qualities accompany the bases; no much larger clone lies one base away. The data were taken from a study of blood T cell repertoires in COVID-19 (dated by TCRdb to 2018 to 2020). About the investigation overall: Samples from collaborators originated in the United States, Italy and Spain and spanned both the acute and convalescent phases of COVID-19. The prospective study material was composed of cDNA or gDNA derived from T cells, B-cell-depleted T cells, or PBMCs. Subjects who had been exposed to COVID-19, were actively infected with it, or had recovered from it provided the deeply sampled blood TCRbeta repertoires that made up the dataset. The repertoires were released in a freely available public database intended as a resource for research on the immune response to SARS-CoV-2. Samples were obtained from the ongoing ImmuneRACE study (first 160 participants) and from 950 to 1,500 subjects provided by 6 global collaborators. A de-identified subject ID, COVID-19 status, age in years and sex were almost always included in the sample metadata. Where HLA class I and class II types were available, the types were taken from metadata supplied by the sample provider, not from assay-based typing.

General conclusions and limits of the study: Clinical and demographic metadata were provided uncurated, with the amount varying by source and participant.

TCRbeta CDR3 regions were amplified from genomic DNA using the immunoSEQ Assay, a bias-controlled multiplex PCR. Per the original workflow: Within the assay, amplification of reference gene primers was used to estimate how many nucleated cells each sample contained. Sequence reads were collapsed and filtered to measure the absolute abundance of every unique TCRbeta CDR3 rearrangement. For each sample, productive Simpson clonality was calculated as the square root of Simpson's diversity index over productive rearrangements. Held by TCRdb, this immuneACCESS table contains in-frame sequences only and omits some clones. Under half of the omission traces to an unresolved V gene where checked; the cause of the rest is unknown. That table is the source of V, J and clone size, and D and trimming were worked out from the DNA. This sample is represented by 200,000 to 300,000 clones; roughly 87% of them were singletons. Around 7.2% of the sample rests with the top ten.

Another Seattle source contributed samples from volunteer blood donors who had recovered from COVID-19. Each collaborating institution followed its own protocols to collect whole blood in K2EDTA tubes. Collaborator samples were shipped for TCRbeta analysis as frozen whole blood, isolated PBMCs, or DNA extracted from either sample type. The germline V gene (reference sequence) supplies CDR1 DFQATT and CDR2 SNEGSKA. Spanning cysteine to phenylalanine, the CDR3 consists of 15 amino acids. The read is trimmed to its CDR3 DNA, 45 bases read in frame from base 1. Cut back by 3 bases and 1 base, the V and J ends lie 15 bases apart.

The sequence joins TRBV20-1 to TRBJ1-1, with no confident D gene call. Input material: peripheral blood. The source of this sequence is a man in his fifties or sixties who had recovered from COVID-19. The CDR3 has the sequence CSASLHSLRNTEAFF. At the DNA level, the sequence is TGCAGTGCTAGTCTCCACAGCCTAAGGAACACTGAAGCTTTCTTT.